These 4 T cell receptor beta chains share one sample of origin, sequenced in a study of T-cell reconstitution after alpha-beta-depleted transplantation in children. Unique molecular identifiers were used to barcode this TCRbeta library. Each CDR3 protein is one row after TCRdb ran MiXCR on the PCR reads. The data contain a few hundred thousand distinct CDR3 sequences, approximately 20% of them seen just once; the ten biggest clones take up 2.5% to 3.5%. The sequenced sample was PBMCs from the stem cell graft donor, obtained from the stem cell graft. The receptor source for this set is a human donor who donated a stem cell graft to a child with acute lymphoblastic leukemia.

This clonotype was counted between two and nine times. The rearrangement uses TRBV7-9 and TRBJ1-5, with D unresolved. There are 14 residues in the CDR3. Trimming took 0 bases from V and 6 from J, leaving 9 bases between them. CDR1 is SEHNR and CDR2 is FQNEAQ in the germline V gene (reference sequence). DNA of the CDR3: TGTGCCAGCAGCTTAGCGCCTGGCACTCAGCCCCAGCATTTT. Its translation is CASSLAPGTQPQHF.

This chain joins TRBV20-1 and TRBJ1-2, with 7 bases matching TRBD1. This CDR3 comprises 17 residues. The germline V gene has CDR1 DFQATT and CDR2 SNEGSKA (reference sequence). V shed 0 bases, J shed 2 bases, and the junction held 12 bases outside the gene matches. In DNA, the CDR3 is TGCAGTGCTAGAGACTGGGGACAGAGATCCCTCAACTATGGCTACACCTTC. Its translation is CSARDWGQRSLNYGYTF.

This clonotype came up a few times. DNA of the CDR3: TGTGCCAGCAGCTCCAGGAGCAATCAGCCCCAGCATTTT. This gives the protein CASSSRSNQPQHF. This chain uses TRBV6-1 with TRBJ1-5; the D is unclear. Germline V gene data show CDR1 as MNHNS and CDR2 as SASEGT. CDR3 length equals 13 residues. Trimming shortened V by 6 bases and J by 1 base, and 7 bases separated the two germline ends.

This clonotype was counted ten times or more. CDR3 in amino acids: CASSLMLSTDTQYF. The DNA for the CDR3 is TGTGCCAGCAGTTTAATGCTTAGCACAGATACGCAGTATTTT. The V gene is TRBV12-3 or TRBV12-4, the J gene TRBJ2-3; D is unresolved. V lost 2 bases and J lost 0, with 6 bases in between. The CDR3 runs to 14 residues.